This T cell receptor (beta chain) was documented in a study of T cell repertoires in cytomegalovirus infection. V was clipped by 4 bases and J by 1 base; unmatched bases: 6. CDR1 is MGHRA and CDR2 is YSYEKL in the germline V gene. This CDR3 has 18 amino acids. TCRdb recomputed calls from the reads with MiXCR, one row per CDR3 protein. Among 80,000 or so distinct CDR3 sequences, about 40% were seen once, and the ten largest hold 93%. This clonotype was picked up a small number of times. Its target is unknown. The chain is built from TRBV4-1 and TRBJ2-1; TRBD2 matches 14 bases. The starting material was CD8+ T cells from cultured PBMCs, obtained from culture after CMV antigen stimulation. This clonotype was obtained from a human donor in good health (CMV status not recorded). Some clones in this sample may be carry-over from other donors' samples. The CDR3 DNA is TGCGCCAGCAGCCGTTTGGGACTAGCGGGGGAGTCCTACAATGAGCAGTTCTTC. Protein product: CASSRLGLAGESYNEQFF.